This T cell receptor beta chain came from a study of blood T cell repertoires in COVID-19. This table comes from immunoSEQ multiplex PCR, and its TCRdb copy is limited to in-frame clones, with some not included. Of 450,000 or so clones in the sample, 90% are singletons; the top ten hold more than 0.55%. What was sequenced was PBMCs or T cells enriched from blood (not recorded which). The receptor was isolated from a man between 18 and 29 years old who had recovered from COVID-19.

The CDR3 reads CASSPRELAGKYF. CDR3 sequence (DNA): TGTGCCAGCAGCCCGCGGGAACTAGCGGGAAAGTACTTC. The chain combines TRBV5-8 with TRBJ2-7, with 10 bases matching TRBD2. With V trimmed by 4 bases and J by 11 bases, 9 bases remained unmatched. Germline V CDR1 and CDR2: SGHTS, YDEGEE. The CDR3 length is 13 residues.